The 2 T cell receptor beta chains below were found in one sample sequenced in a study of cytomegalovirus exposure and HLA in healthy donors. Only in-frame clones appear in the TCRdb table, and some are missing; sequencing was by immunoSEQ multiplex PCR. The data hold 200,000 or so clones, with approximately 82% observed a single time. Sequencing was done on a sample of PBMCs. The receptor source for this set is a woman aged 18-35 years in good health and CMV-seronegative.

This clone was recorded once. Here the CDR3 reads CASSWAQGPASETQYF. In nucleotides, the CDR3 is TGCGCCAGCAGCTGGGCGCAGGGGCCGGCCTCGGAGACCCAGTACTTC. The chain uses TRBV5-1 and TRBJ2-5, with D perhaps TRBD1 (6 bases). This CDR3 has 16 amino acids. Germline V lookup: CDR1 SGHRS, CDR2 YFSETQ. V was shortened by 3 bases and J by 5 bases, with 20 bases between the two germline ends.

This clone was seen only a few times. V is TRBV30 and J is TRBJ1-5; D unresolved. V was shortened by 1 base and J by 0 bases, with 7 bases between the two germline ends. The germline V gene encodes CDR1 GTSNPN and CDR2 SVGIG (reference sequence). This CDR3 is 14 amino acids long. The CDR3 protein is CAWSGRHSNQPQHF. The CDR3 nucleotides are TGTGCCTGGAGTGGCAGGCATAGCAATCAGCCCCAGCATTTT.